Following are 27 T cell receptor beta chains from one sample sequenced in a study of OX40 agonist ivuxolimab in advanced cancers. Libraries were made using the immunoSEQ multiplex PCR assay. TCRdb limited this immuneACCESS table to in-frame rearrangements with V and J called. A share of clones is missing; checked studies link under half to unresolved V genes, and the rest is unexplained. A total of fewer than 30,000 clones appear in this sample, approximately 88% of them only once. The ten largest account for about a sixth of the sample. The source was CD4+ or CD8+ T cells sorted from blood, collected in a trial of the OX40 agonist ivuxolimab. The receptors were gathered from an adult with an advanced solid tumor such as melanoma, head and neck, liver or kidney cancer.

The chain uses TRBV5-1 and TRBJ1-1; D not certain. Trimming shortened V by 0 bases and J by 5 bases, and 8 bases separated the two germline ends. The CDR3 length is 13 residues. Germline V lookup: CDR1 SGHRS, CDR2 YFSETQ. The DNA of the CDR3 is TGCGCCAGCAGCTTGGGGACGTCAACTGAAGCTTTCTTT. Amino acids: CASSLGTSTEAFF.

V gene TRBV19 combines with J gene TRBJ1-2, with no clear D. The CDR3 consists of 15 residues. The germline V gene encodes CDR1 LNHDA and CDR2 SQIVND (reference sequence). The V gene lost 3 bases and the J gene lost 4 bases, with 15 bases spanning the gap. The CDR3 loop is CASSIVEPAIYGYTF. CDR3 coding DNA: TGTGCCAGTAGTATTGTAGAGCCCGCAATCTATGGCTACACCTTC.

The chain recombines TRBV15 with TRBJ2-3; D might be TRBD1 (5 bases). Germline CDR1 is LNHNV and CDR2 is YYDKDF (reference sequence). Trimming stripped 5 bases from V and 0 bases from J, with 15 bases between. The CDR3 totals 16 residues. CDR3: CATSPRQQESTDTQYF. DNA for the CDR3: TGTGCCACCAGCCCTCGACAGCAGGAAAGCACAGATACGCAGTATTTT.

This rearrangement joins TRBV11-3 to TRBJ2-1; tentatively, D is TRBD2 (6 bases). Trimming took 5 bases from V and 3 from J, leaving 14 bases between them. The CDR3 is 15 residues long. Germline-derived CDR1 and CDR2 are SGHNT and YENEEA. CDR3 nucleotides: TGTGCCAGCAGCCAGTACTCGCGGGACTACAATGAGCAGTTCTTC. Amino acid sequence: CASSQYSRDYNEQFF.

This chain connects TRBV23-1 to TRBJ1-1; no clear D. TRBV23-1 belongs to the ORF category, with a function that is uncertain. This CDR3 comprises 16 residues. V lost 2 bases to trimming and J lost 2 bases, with 15 bases between them. This CDR3 is CASSQVDSRDNTEAFF. The CDR3 DNA follows: TGCGCCAGCAGTCAAGTGGATTCGAGGGATAACACTGAAGCTTTCTTT.

The chain recombines TRBV25-1 with TRBJ1-2, with TRBD1 identical over 7 bases. CDR1 and CDR2 (germline): MGHDK, SYGVNS. The CDR3 has 16 amino acids. J gave up 4 bases and V 6 bases, and 14 bases lay outside the gene matches. This chain's CDR3 is CASRDTGVSGGYGYTF. DNA of the CDR3: TGTGCCAGCAGGGATACAGGGGTATCTGGGGGCTATGGCTACACCTTC.

The chain has TRBV7-3 and TRBJ2-1, with D tentatively TRBD2 (6 bases). CDR1 and CDR2 from the germline V gene are SGHTA and FQGTGA. V gave up 3 bases and J gave up 8 bases, with 17 bases separating them. This CDR3 is built from 15 residues. The CDR3 coding sequence is TGTGCCAGCAGCTTCTCGGGCGGACTAAGGGATGAGCAGTTCTTC. The encoded protein is CASSFSGGLRDEQFF.

This chain links TRBV19 with TRBJ2-7; TRBD1 agrees at 8 bases. The CDR3 length is 14 residues. The V gene end was trimmed by 4 bases and the J gene end by 4 bases; junction bases not matched to a gene: 6. Germline CDR1 LNHDA, CDR2 SQIVND (reference sequence). The CDR3 nucleotides are TGTGCCAGTAGTACCGGGACAGGTGGGTACGAGCAGTACTTC. This translates into CASSTGTGGYEQYF.

The chain joins TRBV4-3 to TRBJ2-7, with D tentatively TRBD2 (5 bases). Germline-derived CDR1 and CDR2 are LGHNA and YSLEER. The CDR3 extends over 14 amino acids. V shed 0 bases and J shed 2 bases, with 8 bases lying between them. The CDR3 here is CASSQDTGAYEQYF. In nucleotides, the CDR3 is TGCGCCAGCAGCCAAGACACCGGGGCCTACGAGCAGTACTTC.

The chain combines TRBV30 with TRBJ1-3; tentative D call: TRBD1 (5 bases). Trimming cost V 0 bases and J 2 bases, with 5 bases left between them. Germline CDR1 is GTSNPN and CDR2 is SVGIG (reference sequence). The CDR3 runs to 13 residues. The CDR3 region has the DNA TGTGCCTGGAGTGTGGGGCCTGGAAACACCATATATTTT. Encoded protein: CAWSVGPGNTIYF.

This clone was counted once. CDR3 in amino acids: CASSPGQGAGELFF. CDR3 sequence (DNA): TGTGCCAGCAGCCCCGGACAGGGGGCCGGGGAGCTGTTTTTT. The chain is built from TRBV13 and TRBJ2-2, with 10 bases that match TRBD1. The V gene end was trimmed by 5 bases and the J gene end by 6 bases; junction bases not matched to a gene: 3. The germline CDR1 and CDR2 sequences are PRHDT and FYEKMQ (reference sequence). The CDR3 spans 14 residues.

The chain recombines TRBV4-1 with TRBJ2-1, with D uncertain. Looked up from germline, CDR1 is MGHRA and CDR2 is YSYEKL. Trimming stripped 0 bases from V and 12 bases from J, with 15 bases between. CDR3 size: 14 residues. CDR3 loop: CASSQDLRVGVQFF. DNA for the CDR3: TGCGCCAGCAGCCAAGATCTAAGGGTTGGTGTGCAGTTCTTC.

The rearrangement uses TRBV28 and TRBJ2-7; D remains unclear. The CDR3 extends over 13 amino acids. The V gene's germline CDR1 is MDHEN and CDR2 SYDVKM. V dropped 5 bases and J dropped 2 bases, with 10 bases sitting between them. The DNA for the CDR3 is TGTGCCAGCAGTGGGCTCCCAGCCTACGAGCAGTACTTC. Translation: CASSGLPAYEQYF. Using reference TRBV28 and TRBJ2-7 for the parts outside the CDR3, the full variable domain is DVKVTQSSRYLVKRTGEKVFLECVQDMDHENMFWYRQDPGLGLRLIYFSYDVKMKEKGDIPEGYSVSREKKERFSLILESASTNQTSMYLCASSGLPAYEQYFGPGTRLTVT.

For the CDR3, the DNA is TGTGCCAGCAGTGCGGAGGAAACCTACGAGCAGTACTTC. Protein: CASSAEETYEQYF. The V and J genes are TRBV2 and TRBJ2-7; perhaps TRBD2 as D (5 bases). Germline V gene lookup returns CDR1 SNHLY and CDR2 FYNNEI. The CDR3 is 13 residues long. The V end was cut by 4 bases, the J end by 2 bases, with 9 bases between.

The rearrangement links TRBV7-6 to TRBJ2-5, with 9 bases that match TRBD1. The CDR3 contains 17 residues. V shed 5 bases, J shed 4 bases, and the junction held 14 bases outside the gene matches. Germline CDR1 SGHVS, CDR2 FNYEAQ. This chain's CDR3 is CASSPNSGTGIGETQYF. The CDR3 nucleotides are TGTGCCAGCAGCCCGAACTCCGGGACAGGGATTGGAGAGACCCAGTACTTC.

The genes are TRBV27 and TRBJ1-5, with D possibly matching TRBD1 (6 bases). Germline CDR1 is MNHEY and CDR2 is SMNVEV (reference sequence). The CDR3 contains 14 residues. Trimming took 5 bases from V and 5 from J, leaving 13 bases between them. CDR3 protein: CASSLRQAYQPQHF. The CDR3, as DNA: TGTGCCAGCAGTCTTCGACAGGCCTATCAGCCCCAGCATTTT.

The rearrangement joins TRBV2 to TRBJ2-3, with 9 bases fitting TRBD1. The CDR3 is 15 residues long. Germline CDR1 is SNHLY and CDR2 is FYNNEI. V was clipped by 2 bases and J by 3 bases; unmatched bases: 3. The CDR3 loop is CASSERDRVTDTQYF. Written as DNA, the CDR3 is TGTGCCAGCAGTGAACGGGACAGGGTTACAGATACGCAGTATTTT.

This clone was detected only once. J is TRBJ1-4 and V is TRBV4-1; D not certain. Germline loops: CDR1 MGHRA, CDR2 YSYEKL. This CDR3 region has 15 residues. Between the trimmed V and J ends, which lost 2 bases and 0 bases, there was a span of 7 bases. This chain's CDR3 is CASSQNSATNEKLFF. The CDR3 region has the DNA TGCGCCAGCAGCCAAAACAGTGCAACTAATGAAAAACTGTTTTTT.

This clone was seen a handful of times. The chain joins TRBV19 to TRBJ2-1, with 7 bases lining up with TRBD2. The germline CDR1 and CDR2 sequences are LNHDA and SQIVND (reference sequence). The length of the CDR3 is 15 residues. J gave up 3 bases and V 0 bases, and 2 bases lay outside the gene matches. The CDR3 DNA follows: TGTGCCAGTAGTATAGATCGCGGGGGCTACAATGAGCAGTTCTTC. It specifies CASSIDRGGYNEQFF.

The J gene is TRBJ2-3, the V gene TRBV27, with D possibly matching TRBD2 (6 bases). The CDR3 sequence is 16 residues long. From germline, CDR1 is MNHEY and CDR2 SMNVEV (reference sequence). V lost 1 base, J lost 4 bases, and 15 bases lay in between. CDR3 amino acids: CASSLFRGSGADTQYF. The CDR3, as DNA: TGTGCCAGCAGTTTATTTCGGGGGTCGGGTGCAGATACGCAGTATTTT.

The V and J genes are TRBV4-1 and TRBJ2-7, with D maybe TRBD2 (5 bases). The germline V gene has CDR1 MGHRA and CDR2 YSYEKL. V was clipped by 0 bases and J by 3 bases, with 15 bases between them. The CDR3 is 16 amino acids. For the CDR3, the DNA is TGCGCCAGCAGCCAAGAAAGAGGCAGCGACTACTACGAGCAGTACTTC. Its translation is CASSQERGSDYYEQYF.

The chain is built from TRBV6-1 and TRBJ1-2; no clear D gene. This CDR3 comprises 16 residues. V lost 2 bases and J lost 4, with 17 bases in between. Germline loops: CDR1 MNHNS, CDR2 SASEGT. Here the CDR3 reads CASSEQPEDRVYGYTF. In nucleotides, the CDR3 is TGTGCCAGCAGTGAACAACCCGAAGACCGGGTCTATGGCTACACCTTC.

The genes are TRBV11-2 and TRBJ2-7; the match to TRBD1 covers 7 bases. Germline V gene lookup returns CDR1 SGHAT and CDR2 FQNNGV. With 1 base clipped from V and 2 bases from J, the junction kept 11 bases outside the gene matches. This CDR3 is 17 amino acids long. Here the CDR3 DNA reads TGTGCCAGCAGCTTAGTCTTGTCAGGGGGAAAAGCCTACGAGCAGTACTTC. Translated, it gives CASSLVLSGGKAYEQYF.

The V and J genes are TRBV28 and TRBJ2-1, with TRBD1 matching over 8 bases. CDR1 is MDHEN and CDR2 is SYDVKM in the germline V gene. J was trimmed by 4 bases and V by 6 bases; bases with no gene match: 11. This CDR3 spans 16 amino acids. In DNA form, the CDR3 reads TGTGCCAGCAGCCCCTCCCCCGACAGGGGTTACAATGAGCAGTTCTTC. Translating gives CASSPSPDRGYNEQFF.

The CDR3 coding sequence is TGCGCCAGCAGCCAAGAAGGAACGGCCAACTATGGCTACACCTTC. Its protein product is CASSQEGTANYGYTF. V and J are TRBV4-3 and TRBJ1-2; D remains ambiguous. V lost 0 bases, J lost 2 bases, and 10 bases lay in between. This CDR3 is 15 amino acids long. Germline values: CDR1 LGHNA, CDR2 YSLEER.

The chain carries TRBV28 and TRBJ2-5; D tentatively fits TRBD1 or TRBD2 (5 bases each). The CDR3 runs to 14 residues. Germline V CDR1 and CDR2: MDHEN, SYDVKM. Trimming cost V 5 bases and J 4 bases, with 14 bases left between them. CDR3 amino acids: CASSPIEGRETQYF. Written as DNA, the CDR3 is TGTGCCAGCAGTCCCATCGAGGGGCGAGAGACCCAGTACTTC. Based on the CDR3 plus reference TRBV28 and TRBJ2-5, the full variable domain is DVKVTQSSRYLVKRTGEKVFLECVQDMDHENMFWYRQDPGLGLRLIYFSYDVKMKEKGDIPEGYSVSREKKERFSLILESASTNQTSMYLCASSPIEGRETQYFGPGTRLLVL.

This chain links TRBV27 with TRBJ2-7; D not certain. With 4 bases removed from V and 1 base from J, the gap between germline ends came to 8 bases. This CDR3 contains 13 residues. In germline, CDR1 is MNHEY, CDR2 SMNVEV (reference sequence). CDR3 region: CASSSVPSYEQYF. Written as DNA, the CDR3 is TGTGCCAGCAGTTCCGTCCCTTCCTACGAGCAGTACTTC.